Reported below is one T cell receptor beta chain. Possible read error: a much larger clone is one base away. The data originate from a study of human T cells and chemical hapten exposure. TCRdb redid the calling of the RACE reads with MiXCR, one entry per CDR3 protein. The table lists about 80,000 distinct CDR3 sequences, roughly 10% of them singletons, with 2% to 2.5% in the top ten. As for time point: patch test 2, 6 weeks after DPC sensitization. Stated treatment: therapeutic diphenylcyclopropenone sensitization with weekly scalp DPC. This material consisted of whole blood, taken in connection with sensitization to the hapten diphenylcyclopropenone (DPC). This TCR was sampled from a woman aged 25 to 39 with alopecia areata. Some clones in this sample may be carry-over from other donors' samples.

CDR3: CASSGTANSPLHF. CDR3 DNA: TGTGCCAGCAGCGGGACAGCTAATTCACCCCTCCACTTT. V gene TRBV11-3 combines with J gene TRBJ1-6; 7 bases are shared with TRBD1. Germline V gene lookup returns CDR1 SGHNT and CDR2 YENEEA. V shed 5 bases, J shed 6 bases, and the junction held 1 base outside the gene matches. The CDR3 extends over 13 amino acids.